This T cell receptor beta chain was captured by sequencing in a study of T cell responses to AZD1222 COVID-19 vaccine. As regards this clone: The antigen is not known.

Overall study results and limits: The donor cohort was predominantly white British with a female majority, and clonal diversity may have been underestimated.

CDR3 length equals 15 residues. V lost 0 bases to trimming and J lost 5 bases, with 14 bases between them. Looked up from germline, CDR1 is SGHRS and CDR2 is YFSETQ. Some clones are missing from TCRdb's copy, which holds only in-frame ones; the method was immunoSEQ multiplex PCR. The sample carries more than 150,000 clones, around 89% recorded once. The sequences come from peripheral blood, collected on day 0 of AZD1222 vaccination. The receptor was derived from an adult in good health. V is TRBV5-1 and J is TRBJ2-5; D gene uncertain. The DNA of the CDR3 is TGCGCCAGCAGCTTGGAGCAGGCAGGTGGGGAGACCCAGTACTTC. This translates into CASSLEQAGGETQYF.